This T cell receptor beta chain was observed in a study of CD4+ T cells in melanoma. Method: immunoSEQ multiplex PCR; TCRdb's copy keeps in-frame clones and lacks some. The table has more than 9,500 clones, more than 65% seen once. General study findings and limits: In melanoma, neoantigen-specific CD4+ T cells reportedly differed in differentiation state. A reported correlation linked neoantigen-specific CD4+ T cells to CD8+, macrophage and B cell function.

A few counts support this clone. Its antigen is undetermined. With 6 bases clipped from V and 7 bases from J, the junction kept 9 bases outside the gene matches. Germline assignment: CDR1 MDHEN and CDR2 SYDVKM. The CDR3 is 13 amino acids. The sample taken for sequencing was peripheral blood. The V call is TRBV28, the J call TRBJ2-7; 7 bases fit TRBD1. This receptor was identified in a human donor with melanoma. The CDR3 loop is CASSYRGLREQYF. CDR3 nucleotides: TGTGCCAGCAGCTACAGGGGCTTGAGGGAGCAGTACTTC. The complete variable domain, with remaining parts taken from reference TRBV28 and TRBJ2-7, reads DVKVTQSSRYLVKRTGEKVFLECVQDMDHENMFWYRQDPGLGLRLIYFSYDVKMKEKGDIPEGYSVSREKKERFSLILESASTNQTSMYLCASSYRGLREQYFGPGTRLTVT.